This T cell receptor (beta chain) is drawn from a study of human T cells and chemical hapten exposure (dated by TCRdb to the early 2020s). In terms of the full investigation: For sensitization, 2% DPC in acetone was applied to an approximately 2 cm by approximately 2 cm area of upper inner arm skin. Throughout the study period of about 23 weeks, patients also received therapeutic DPC doses to the scalp every week. Patch testing was performed on the upper back with Finn chambers containing 0.01% DPC, and the patch tests were scored after 6 days according to International Contact Dermatitis Research Group standards. The mostly female patient cohort included alopecia areata with under or over 50% scalp involvement, alopecia totalis and alopecia universalis. Libraries were combined into a pool for sequencing, and differences in TCR yield between samples came mainly from small differences in library volumes within the pool. Peripheral blood TCR repertoire changes were tracked in vivo in alopecia patients during primary and secondary sensitization to the hapten diphenylcyclopropenone (DPC). Blood was sampled from patients pre-sensitization (week 0) and at 2, 6 and about 24 weeks after DPC sensitization. For TCR sequencing, blood came from 25 to 35 alopecia patients at anywhere from one to four time points (pre-sensitization, 2, 6 and 24 weeks). Both TCR alpha and TCR beta chains were sequenced from each blood RNA sample. Beyond this particular receptor, the publication reports: Alopecia, a presumed autoimmune disease, was present in all patients, so the immune response of the patients might differ from that of healthy individuals. Significantly more large CDR3 similarity clusters were formed by expanded TCRs than by pre-sensitization or healthy control sets, consistent with antigen-driven responses. After repeated subsampling, changes were observed in the strength of the expansion versus patch-test correlation and in the threshold at which the correlation became significant. DPC sensitization did not change the number of TCRs with a frequency above 1 in 1000, and there was no evidence of changes in global repertoire structure. Patch test score was positively correlated with the number of PT1 expanded TCRs, with significance at thresholds 8, 16 and 32 but not at 4.

The library relied on RACE. TCRdb records NextSeq 500 as the sequencer. During library preparation, unique molecular identifiers were attached to individual cDNA molecules so that TCRs could be counted quantitatively and reproducibly. Under the source paper's analysis protocol: The median number of TCRs per sample was over 85,000, ranging from roughly 20,000 to 690,600. The Decombinator software suite was used to annotate the V, J and CDR3 of the TCR reads. For the PS versus PT1 abundance plots, all samples were subsampled to the same number of TCRs (28,000). TCRs were defined as expanded if absent before sensitization and observed at least eight times at the 2-week time point. Clones were called with MiXCR by TCRdb after fastp trimmed the public reads at Q25, and only in-frame beta chains were retained. Under each unique CDR3 protein, matching rows form one entry showing the most common genes and DNA. TCRdb's processing, not the authors' own work, is the source of the V and J calls. Here the sample has tens of thousands of distinct CDR3 sequences; 8% to 9.5% occur a single time. Clones ranked in the top ten supply 20% to 30% of the sample.

Sample time point, as interpreted from the label and publication: patch test 3, about 24 weeks after DPC sensitization. The sample's treatment or condition label, in plain terms: therapeutic diphenylcyclopropenone sensitization with weekly scalp DPC. Unfractionated whole blood was collected in Tempus Blood RNA tubes, and total RNA was extracted from that blood. Blood at each patch-test visit was drawn before the patch test was applied. Patients were considered eligible if aged 18 to 70, diagnosed with alopecia and deemed suitable for DPC therapy, and patients were excluded if pregnant. This clonotype was counted many times. It has no known antigen specificity. No per-base quality is available; no much larger clone lies one base away. Sequences SEHNR (CDR1) and FQNEAQ (CDR2) are obtained from the germline V gene (reference sequence). Inclusive of the bounding cysteine and phenylalanine, the CDR3 is 14 residues long. The only DNA kept is the CDR3, 42 bases in frame from the first base. V loses 5 bases of germline sequence and J loses 7 bases, and the interval between the two ends is 12 bases.

The receptor comes from a man aged 45-65 years with alopecia areata. Some clones in this sample may be carry-over from other donors' samples. The chain links TRBV7-9 with TRBJ1-6; a weak D assignment points to TRBD1 (5 bases agree). Source: whole blood, taken in connection with sensitization to the hapten diphenylcyclopropenone (DPC). The sequenced DNA is TGTGCCAGCAGCCCGGGGACGGAAAATTCACCCCTCCACTTT. The translation is CASSPGTENSPLHF. The reference TRBV7-9 and TRBJ1-6 proteins fill in what lies around the CDR3, so the full variable domain reads DTGVSQNPRHKITKRGQNVTFRCDPISEHNRLYWYRQTLGQGPEFLTYFQNEAQLEKSRLLSDRFSAERPKGSFSTLEIQRTEQGDSAMYLCASSPGTENSPLHFGNGTRLTVT.